These T cell receptor beta chains were read from a single sample in a study of immune characterization of retroperitoneal liposarcoma. TCRdb independently ran MiXCR on the PCR reads; one entry per CDR3 protein. The sample lists fewer than 25,000 distinct CDR3 sequences, more than 30% seen once, with roughly 7.3% in the top ten. Sequences were obtained from blood. These receptors all stem from a male donor with retroperitoneal liposarcoma. Both conserved end residues are part of each CDR3. The order of the fields is clone size, J gene, V gene, D gene, CDR3 DNA, CDR3 protein. D genes are given only for firm matches. Size is omitted from some rows. Given values are once, few, many or a class for expanded clones.

. | TRBJ1-1 | TRBV6-1 | TRBD1 | TGTGCCAGCAGGGGCCGATCAGGGGGCACTGAAGCTTTCTTT | CASRGRSGGTEAFF
medium-sized | TRBJ2-7 | TRBV6-2/TRBV6-3 | TRBD2 | TGTGCCAGCAGTAGGACTAGCGGGAGCTCCGAGCAGTACTTC | CASSRTSGSSEQYF
. | TRBJ2-1 | TRBV4-3 | . | TGCGCCAGCAGCCAAGACTACTTCAATGAGCAGTTCTTC | CASSQDYFNEQFF
. | TRBJ2-1 | TRBV7-2 | TRBD1 | TGTGCCAGCAGCTTAGTTGTCGACAGGGTAGGATTTGAGCAGTTCTTC | CASSLVVDRVGFEQFF
. | TRBJ1-4 | TRBV7-2 | TRBD1 | TGTGCCAGCAGGGCCGGGACAGGGACGGAACTGTTTTTT | CASRAGTGTELFF
. | TRBJ1-5 | TRBV27 | . | TGTGCCAGCAGTCCAAATCCCGGGACGGAGACTTATAGCAATCAGCCCCAGCATTTT | CASSPNPGTETYSNQPQHF
medium-sized | TRBJ2-7 | TRBV11-3 | TRBD2 | TGTGCCAGCAGCTTAATCGGACTAGCGGGAGGGAATGAGCAGTACTTC | CASSLIGLAGGNEQYF
many | TRBJ2-7 | TRBV7-2 | . | TGTGCCAGCAGCAGCTATCGGGAGAGCCCCTCCTACGAGCAGTACTTC | CASSSYRESPSYEQYF
. | TRBJ2-5 | TRBV6-5 | TRBD1 | TGTGCCAGCAGTTCCAGGGGGCGATCTGACAATGAGCAGTACTTC | CASSSRGRSDNEQYF
. | TRBJ1-5 | TRBV12-3/TRBV12-4 | . | TGTGCCAGCAGTTTATTTGGCATTAGCAATCAGCCCCAGCATTTT | CASSLFGISNQPQHF
many | TRBJ2-5 | TRBV6-5 | . | TGTGCCAGCAGTTACTCGGGGACAAGAAAAGAGACCCAGTACTTC | CASSYSGTRKETQYF
. | TRBJ2-5 | TRBV5-5 | . | TGTGCCAGCAGCTTGTGGAGTCAAGAGACCCAGTACTTC | CASSLWSQETQYF
once | TRBJ2-3 | TRBV4-1 | . | TGCGCCAGCAGCCAAGGGGGCGGGCGCGACACAGATACGCAGTATTTT | CASSQGGGRDTDTQYF
. | TRBJ2-1 | TRBV27 | TRBD2 | TGTGCCAGCAGTTTATCGGGGGGGGCCTACAATGAGCAGTTCTTC | CASSLSGGAYNEQFF